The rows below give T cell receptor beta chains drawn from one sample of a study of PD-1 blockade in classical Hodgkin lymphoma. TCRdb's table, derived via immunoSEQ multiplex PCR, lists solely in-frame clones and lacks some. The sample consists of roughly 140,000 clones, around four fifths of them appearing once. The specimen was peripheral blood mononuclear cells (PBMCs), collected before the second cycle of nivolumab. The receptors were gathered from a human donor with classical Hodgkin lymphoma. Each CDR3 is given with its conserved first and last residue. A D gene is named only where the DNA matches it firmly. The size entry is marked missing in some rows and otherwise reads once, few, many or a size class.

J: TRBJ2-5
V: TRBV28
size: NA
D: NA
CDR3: CASSLFVGAQETQYF
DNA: TGTGCCAGCAGTTTATTTGTAGGGGCTCAAGAGACCCAGTACTTC

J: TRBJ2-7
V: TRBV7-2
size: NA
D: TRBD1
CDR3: CASSWTGGSYEQYF
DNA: TGTGCCAGCAGCTGGACAGGGGGCTCCTACGAGCAGTACTTC

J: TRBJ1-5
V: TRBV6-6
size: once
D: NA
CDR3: CASRTGLNQPQHF
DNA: TGTGCCAGCAGAACGGGGTTAAATCAGCCCCAGCATTTT

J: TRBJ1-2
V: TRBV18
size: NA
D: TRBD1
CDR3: CASSHLGTVKRPGYGYTF
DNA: TGTGCCAGCTCACACCTAGGGACAGTAAAACGCCCAGGCTATGGCTACACCTTC

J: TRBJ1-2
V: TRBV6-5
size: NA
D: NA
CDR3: CASSPTGRNYGYTF
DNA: TGTGCCAGCAGTCCTACAGGCAGGAACTATGGCTACACCTTC

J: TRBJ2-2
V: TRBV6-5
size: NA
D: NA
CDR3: CASSYPSNTGELFF
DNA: TGTGCCAGCAGTTACCCCTCCAACACCGGGGAGCTGTTTTTT

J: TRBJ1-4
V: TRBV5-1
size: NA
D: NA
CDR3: CASSLLGEKLFF
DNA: TGCGCCAGCAGCTTGTTGGGCGAAAAACTGTTTTTT

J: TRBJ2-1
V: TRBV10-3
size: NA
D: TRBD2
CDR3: CATNLAGGPYNEQFF
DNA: TGTGCCACAAACCTAGCGGGAGGGCCTTACAATGAGCAGTTCTTC

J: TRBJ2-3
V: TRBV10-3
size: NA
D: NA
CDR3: CAIGLQGLGTDTQYF
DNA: TGTGCCATAGGGTTACAGGGTTTGGGCACAGATACGCAGTATTTT

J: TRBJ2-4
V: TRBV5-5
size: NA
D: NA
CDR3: CASSYRAGTKNIQYF
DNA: TGTGCCAGCAGCTATCGGGCAGGGACCAAAAACATTCAGTACTTC

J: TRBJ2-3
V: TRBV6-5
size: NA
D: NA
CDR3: CASSWDGQSTDTQYF
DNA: TGTGCCAGCAGTTGGGACGGGCAAAGCACAGATACGCAGTATTTT

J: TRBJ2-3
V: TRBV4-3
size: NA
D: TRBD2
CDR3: CASSPQREGGDTQYF
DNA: TGCGCCAGCAGCCCCCAGCGGGAGGGCGGCGATACGCAGTATTTT

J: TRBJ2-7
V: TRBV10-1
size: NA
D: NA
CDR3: CASSAGTGSYEQYF
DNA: TGCGCCAGCAGTGCGGGCACAGGGTCCTACGAGCAGTACTTC

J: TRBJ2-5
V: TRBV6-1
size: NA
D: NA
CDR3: CASSVPGAPQETQYF
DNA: TGTGCCAGCAGTGTCCCCGGGGCACCTCAAGAGACCCAGTACTTC

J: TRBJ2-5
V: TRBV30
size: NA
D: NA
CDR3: CAWSEGSQETQYF
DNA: TGTGCCTGGAGTGAGGGCTCCCAAGAGACCCAGTACTTC

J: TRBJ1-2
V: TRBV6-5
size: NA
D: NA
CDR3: CASTLRSGDYGYTF
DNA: TGTGCCAGCACCCTACGGTCAGGGGACTATGGCTACACCTTC

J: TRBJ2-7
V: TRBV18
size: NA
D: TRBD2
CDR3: CASSPREGGYEQYF
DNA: TGTGCCAGCTCACCCCGAGAGGGAGGGTACGAGCAGTACTTC

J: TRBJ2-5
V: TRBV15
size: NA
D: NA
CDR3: CATSRDGGLYQGDQYF
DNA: TGTGCCACCAGCAGAGATGGAGGCTTGTATCAAGGGGACCAGTACTTC

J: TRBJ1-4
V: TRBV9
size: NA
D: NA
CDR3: CASSAGGQNEKLFF
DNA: TGTGCCAGCAGCGCCGGAGGCCAAAATGAAAAACTGTTTTTT

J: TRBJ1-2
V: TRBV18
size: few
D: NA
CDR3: CASSDGQNYGYTF
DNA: TGTGCCAGCTCAGACGGACAGAACTATGGCTACACCTTC

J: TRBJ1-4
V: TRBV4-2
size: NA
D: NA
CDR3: CASSPVIGGRSTNEKLFF
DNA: TGTGCCAGCAGCCCAGTTATTGGGGGACGTTCAACTAATGAAAAACTGTTTTTT

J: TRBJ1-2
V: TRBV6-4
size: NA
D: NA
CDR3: CASSPNGRASKGYTF
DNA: TGTGCCAGCAGCCCTAATGGGCGGGCCTCAAAGGGCTACACCTTC

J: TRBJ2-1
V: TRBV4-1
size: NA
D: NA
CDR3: CASSQDTNEQFF
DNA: TGCGCCAGCAGCCAAGACACTAATGAGCAGTTCTTC

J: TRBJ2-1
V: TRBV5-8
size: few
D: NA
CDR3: CASSQDPGQTANEQFF
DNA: TGCGCCAGCAGCCAAGATCCGGGCCAGACCGCCAATGAGCAGTTCTTC

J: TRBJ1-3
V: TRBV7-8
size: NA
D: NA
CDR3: CASSLGGWATPSGNTIYF
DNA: TGTGCCAGCAGCTTAGGAGGCTGGGCAACTCCATCTGGAAACACCATATATTTT

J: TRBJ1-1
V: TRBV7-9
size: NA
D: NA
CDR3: CASSFSGANTEAFF
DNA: TGTGCCAGCAGCTTCAGTGGGGCGAACACTGAAGCTTTCTTT

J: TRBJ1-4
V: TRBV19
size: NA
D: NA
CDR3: CASRPGQPNEKLFF
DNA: TGTGCCAGTAGGCCCGGACAGCCAAATGAAAAACTGTTTTTT

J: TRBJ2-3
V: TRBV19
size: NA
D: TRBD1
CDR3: CASSIYPGQGRHTQYF
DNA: TGTGCCAGTAGTATCTATCCGGGACAGGGGAGGCATACGCAGTATTTT

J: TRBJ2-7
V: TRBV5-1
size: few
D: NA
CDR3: CASAERAAYSYEQYF
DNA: TGTGCCAGCGCTGAGAGGGCGGCTTACTCCTACGAGCAGTACTTC

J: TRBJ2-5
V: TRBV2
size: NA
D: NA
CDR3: CASSGGETQYF
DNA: TGTGCCAGCAGTGGAGGAGAGACCCAGTACTTC

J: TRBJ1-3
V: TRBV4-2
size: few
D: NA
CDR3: CASSQDRGGLTGNTIYF
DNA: TGTGCCAGCAGCCAAGATAGGGGGGGTCTTACTGGAAACACCATATATTTT

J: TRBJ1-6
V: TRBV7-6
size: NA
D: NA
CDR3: CASSLRGPLHF
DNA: TGTGCCAGCAGCTTGCGTGGACCCCTCCACTTT

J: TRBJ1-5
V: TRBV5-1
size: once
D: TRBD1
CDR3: CASSLGTGNQPQHF
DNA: TGCGCCAGCAGCTTGGGGACAGGGAATCAGCCCCAGCATTTT

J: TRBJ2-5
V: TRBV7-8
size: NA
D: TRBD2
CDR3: CASSWRGVWEREAPETQYF
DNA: TGTGCCAGCAGCTGGCGGGGGGTTTGGGAGCGGGAGGCTCCCGAGACCCAGTACTTC

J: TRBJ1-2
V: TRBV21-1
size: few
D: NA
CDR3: CASSKGRGSNYGYTF
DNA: TGTGCCAGCAGCAAAGGGAGAGGTAGTAACTATGGCTACACCTTC

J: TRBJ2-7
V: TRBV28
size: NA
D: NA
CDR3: CASSFNKGVPYEQYF
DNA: TGTGCCAGCAGTTTTAACAAGGGGGTTCCCTACGAGCAGTACTTC

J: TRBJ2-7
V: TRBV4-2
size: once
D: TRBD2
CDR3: CASSQGGGGAYEQYF
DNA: TGTGCCAGCAGCCAAGGCGGGGGGGGCGCCTACGAGCAGTACTTC

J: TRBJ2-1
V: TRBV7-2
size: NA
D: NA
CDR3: CASSLALRGDQFF
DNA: TGTGCCAGCAGCTTAGCGCTACGCGGGGACCAGTTCTTC

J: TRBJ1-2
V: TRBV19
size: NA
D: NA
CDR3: CASRISGRANYGYTF
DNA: TGTGCCAGTAGAATATCGGGCAGGGCTAACTATGGCTACACCTTC

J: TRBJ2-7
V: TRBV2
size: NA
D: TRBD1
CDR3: CASSLRPGTAAAGAEQYF
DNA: TGTGCCAGCAGCCTTAGGCCCGGGACAGCCGCGGCTGGGGCCGAGCAGTACTTC

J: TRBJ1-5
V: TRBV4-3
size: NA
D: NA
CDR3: CASSQDWAGFGQPQHF
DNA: TGCGCCAGCAGCCAAGATTGGGCAGGGTTTGGTCAGCCCCAGCATTTT

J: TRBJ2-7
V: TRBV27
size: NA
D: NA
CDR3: CASSPSRGAFTYEQYF
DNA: TGTGCCAGCAGTCCGTCCCGGGGGGCTTTTACCTACGAGCAGTACTTC

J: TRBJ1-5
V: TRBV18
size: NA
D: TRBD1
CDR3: CASSDRDRGVRNQPQHF
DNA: TGTGCCAGCTCAGACAGGGACAGGGGGGTGCGCAATCAGCCCCAGCATTTT